The 27 T cell receptor beta chains given below trace back to one sample, sequenced in a study of T cell repertoires in cytomegalovirus infection. TCRdb redid the calling of the reads with MiXCR, one entry per CDR3 protein. The table includes roughly 630,000 distinct CDR3 sequences, around 24% detected once. Sequences were obtained from CD8+ T cells from PBMCs. Receptors originate from a human donor in good health (CMV status not recorded). Some clones in this sample may be carry-over from other donors' samples.

This clonotype was recorded a few times. This rearrangement joins TRBV3-1 to TRBJ2-1; no clear D. CDR3 length: 17 residues. The V and J ends lost 0 bases and 0 bases respectively, with 12 bases between them. Per the germline V gene, CDR1 is LGHDT and CDR2 is YNNKEL (reference sequence). The CDR3, as DNA: TGTGCCAGCAGCCAAGATACCGGCCATTCCTCCTACAATGAGCAGTTCTTC. Translation: CASSQDTGHSSYNEQFF.

This chain joins TRBV20-1 and TRBJ1-1, with 7 bases lining up with TRBD1. Germline trimming cut 0 bases from V and 6 bases from J; bases unmatched to any gene: 10. Germline CDR1 is DFQATT and CDR2 is SNEGSKA (reference sequence). This CDR3 comprises 15 residues. The CDR3 DNA follows: TGCAGTGCTAGAGATTACATCAGGGACAGCCCTGAAGCTTTCTTT. It yields the protein CSARDYIRDSPEAFF.

V gene TRBV6-6 combines with J gene TRBJ1-5; D not certain. The CDR3 extends over 17 amino acids. Per the germline V gene, CDR1 is MNHNY and CDR2 is SVGAGI (reference sequence). V was clipped by 2 bases and J by 6 bases, with 20 bases between them. The CDR3 bases are TGTGCCAGCAGTTACACCTACAGTCGGGAAGTGAGTCAGCCCCAGCATTTT. Protein sequence: CASSYTYSREVSQPQHF.

This clonotype came up a few times. V usage is TRBV4-1 and J usage is TRBJ2-4, with 7 bases that match TRBD2. V was clipped by 0 bases and J by 4 bases; unmatched bases: 6. This CDR3 comprises 16 residues. Germline V gene sequence: CDR1 MGHRA, CDR2 YSYEKL. The CDR3 DNA follows: TGCGCCAGCAGCCAAGAGTACGCGGGGGAGAAAAACATTCAGTACTTC. This codes for CASSQEYAGEKNIQYF.

The V gene is TRBV9, the J gene TRBJ2-1; D remains ambiguous. Trimming took off 0 bases at V and 0 bases at J, with 7 bases between the two ends. Germline V gives CDR1 SGDLS, CDR2 YYNGEE. This CDR3 spans 15 amino acids. CDR3 coding DNA: TGTGCCAGCAGCGTAGGCAGGAGCTCCTACAATGAGCAGTTCTTC. This gives the protein CASSVGRSSYNEQFF.

Concerning this clonotype: One end of the junction varies from germline; a read error may be responsible. The rearrangement uses TRBV20-1 and TRBJ2-1; D may be TRBD2 (6 bases). This CDR3 comprises 13 residues. The germline V gene encodes CDR1 DFQATT and CDR2 SNEGSKA (reference sequence). CDR3 DNA sequence: TGCAGTGCCAGAGGGGACGAGGGAGGTGAGCAGTTCTTC. This encodes CSARGDEGGEQFF.

This clonotype was found a few times. The chain joins TRBV25-1 to TRBJ2-5; TRBD2 might be the D (7 bases). This CDR3 spans 14 amino acids. Germline V gene sequence: CDR1 MGHDK, CDR2 SYGVNS. V was pared by 1 base and J by 5 bases, with 11 bases between. The CDR3 nucleotides are TGTGCCAGCAGTGAATGGGGGGGCCGGGAGACCCAGTACTTC. Its translation: CASSEWGGRETQYF. Filled out from reference TRBV25-1 and TRBJ2-5, the complete variable domain reads EADIYQTPRYLVIGTGKKITLECSQTMGHDKMYWYQQDPGMELHLIHYSYGVNSTEKGDLSSESTVSRIRTEHFPLTLESARPSHTSQYLCASSEWGGRETQYFGPGTRLLVL.

This clonotype was seen a few times. This rearrangement joins TRBV20-1 to TRBJ1-2, with TRBD1 matching 8 bases. V lost 0 bases, J lost 5 bases, and 8 bases stayed unmatched. This CDR3 is 15 amino acids long. Germline V lookup: CDR1 DFQATT, CDR2 SNEGSKA (reference sequence). The CDR3 region is CSARDLRGQVYGYTF. CDR3 coding DNA: TGCAGTGCTAGAGATCTTAGGGGACAGGTATATGGCTACACCTTC.

This clonotype was seen ten or more times. The chain recombines TRBV7-6 with TRBJ1-1; no clear D gene. Germline assignment: CDR1 SGHVS and CDR2 FNYEAQ. V was trimmed by 8 bases and J by 1 base, leaving 11 bases between them. This CDR3 comprises 13 residues. In DNA, the CDR3 is TGTGCCAGCCAGGCAGGCCAGAACACTGAAGCTTTCTTT. Protein: CASQAGQNTEAFF.

This clonotype was counted a few times. In DNA, the CDR3 is TGTGCCAGCAGTTACTCCGTTGTGGGTGAGCAGTTCTTC. This codes for CASSYSVVGEQFF. The chain joins TRBV6-5 to TRBJ2-1; unclear D gene. V lost 0 bases and J 9 bases, leaving 9 bases between the germline ends. CDR3 size: 13 residues. Germline assignment: CDR1 MNHEY and CDR2 SVGAGI.

The V call is TRBV4-3, the J call TRBJ2-4; D may be TRBD1 or TRBD2 (5 bases each). CDR1 and CDR2 from the germline V gene are LGHNA and YSLEER. V was cut by 0 bases and J by 2 bases, with 14 bases left in between. The CDR3 has 17 residues. As DNA, the CDR3 is TGCGCCAGCAGCCAAGATCGAGGGGTCACGACCAAAAACATTCAGTACTTC. It translates to CASSQDRGVTTKNIQYF.

This clonotype came up many times. This chain connects TRBV6-2 or TRBV6-3 to TRBJ2-1, with D unresolved. The CDR3 consists of 13 residues. CDR1 is MNHEY, CDR2 SVGEGT, per germline. V gave up 5 bases and J gave up 1 base, with 6 bases separating them. CDR3 bases: TGTGCCAGCAGTATGTTGTCCTACAATGAGCAGTTCTTC. Amino acid sequence: CASSMLSYNEQFF.

This clonotype turned up a few times. This sequence joins TRBV5-7 and TRBJ2-5, with unresolved D. TRBV5-7 is assigned to the ORF class and has an uncertain function. The CDR3 loop spans 12 amino acids. Trimming removed 3 bases at V and 5 bases at J, with 8 bases between. The CDR3 here is CASSYPCETQYF. The CDR3 nucleotides are TGTGCCAGCAGCTATCCTTGCGAGACCCAGTACTTC.

The chain carries TRBV28 and TRBJ2-3; TRBD1 agrees at 10 bases. This CDR3 is 14 amino acids long. V shed 4 bases and J 6 bases; nucleotides not matched to a gene: 4. The germline V gene encodes CDR1 MDHEN and CDR2 SYDVKM. CDR3 residues: CASSSGTGVDTQYF. In DNA, the CDR3 is TGTGCCAGCAGTTCCGGGACAGGGGTGGATACGCAGTATTTT.

This clonotype was detected many times. J is TRBJ1-5 and V is TRBV7-6; D is uncertain. Germline loops: CDR1 SGHVS, CDR2 FNYEAQ. This CDR3 is 13 amino acids long. Trimming removed 1 base from V and 7 bases from J, with 8 bases in between. CDR3 DNA: TGTGCCAGCAGCTTAGAGGAGGAACAGCCCCAGCATTTT. Its protein product is CASSLEEEQPQHF.

This clonotype was recorded many times. The chain carries TRBV7-9 and TRBJ1-2; D unresolved. The V end lost 2 bases, the J end lost 7 bases, and 8 bases lay between the germline ends. Germline CDR1 is SEHNR and CDR2 is FQNEAQ (reference sequence). The CDR3 spans 12 residues. CDR3 DNA: TGTGCCAGCAGCTTAAGATTAGCTGGCTACACCTTC. This gives the protein CASSLRLAGYTF.

The V and J genes are TRBV28 and TRBJ2-3; D is unresolved. CDR3 length equals 14 residues. V was shortened by 3 bases and J by 2 bases, with 9 bases between the two germline ends. Per germline, CDR1 MDHEN and CDR2 SYDVKM. The CDR3 DNA reads as TGTGCCAGCAGTTTTGAGGTGTCCACAGATACGCAGTATTTT. Protein sequence: CASSFEVSTDTQYF.

This chain joins TRBV6-5 and TRBJ2-7; 7 positions agree with TRBD1. This CDR3 comprises 13 residues. CDR1 and CDR2 from the germline V gene are MNHEY and SVGAGI. With V trimmed by 5 bases and J by 0 bases, 1 base remained unmatched. CDR3 bases: TGTGCCAGCAGTAAGGGGGCCTCCTACGAGCAGTACTTC. As protein: CASSKGASYEQYF.

This clonotype has just a few counts. This chain connects TRBV6-2 or TRBV6-3 to TRBJ2-5, with D perhaps TRBD2 (6 bases). Germline CDR1 MNHEY, CDR2 SVGEGT. There are 16 residues in the CDR3. Trimming left V 0 bases short and J 5 bases short, with 16 bases between. CDR3 nucleotide sequence: TGTGCCAGCAGTTACTCTATGGGACTGGGCGACGAGACCCAGTACTTC. Translation gives CASSYSMGLGDETQYF.

The chain combines TRBV7-9 with TRBJ2-7; D call uncertain. Trimming pared 1 base from V and 3 bases from J, leaving 7 bases between. Germline lookup yields CDR1 SEHNR and CDR2 FQNEAQ (reference sequence). This CDR3 spans 13 amino acids. The CDR3 nucleotides read TGTGCCAGCAGCTTAGGAATCGTCTACGAGCAGTACTTC. Residues: CASSLGIVYEQYF.

The rearrangement joins TRBV20-1 to TRBJ1-2; 7 positions agree with TRBD1. After removal of 5 bases from V and 1 base from J, the junction contained 7 bases not matched to a gene. The CDR3 runs 14 residues. The germline V gene has CDR1 DFQATT and CDR2 SNEGSKA (reference sequence). Here the CDR3 reads CSAFSGQRNYGYTF. The CDR3 DNA is TGCAGTGCTTTCTCGGGACAGCGTAACTATGGCTACACCTTC.

This chain links TRBV6-1 with TRBJ1-1, with unresolved D. Trimming shortened V by 7 bases and J by 3 bases, and 15 bases separated the two germline ends. This CDR3 has 14 amino acids. Germline V gene lookup returns CDR1 MNHNS and CDR2 SASEGT. The CDR3 region is CASIQRRPDTEAFF. As DNA, the CDR3 is TGTGCCAGCATCCAACGAAGGCCGGACACTGAAGCTTTCTTT.

The DNA of the CDR3 is TGTGCCAGCAGTGGCGGATGGGACAGGCGGGTCACTGAAGCTTTCTTT. It encodes CASSGGWDRRVTEAFF. The V and J genes are TRBV2 and TRBJ1-1; 8 bases line up with TRBD1. J was trimmed by 4 bases and V by 4 bases; bases with no gene match: 11. Looked up from germline, CDR1 is SNHLY and CDR2 is FYNNEI. The CDR3 has 16 amino acids.

This clonotype was seen at least ten times. The J gene is TRBJ1-1, the V gene TRBV28; no firm D call. The CDR3 has 15 residues. The germline V and J ends were trimmed by 3 bases and 1 base, with 12 bases remaining between them. CDR1 is MDHEN, CDR2 SYDVKM, per germline. CDR3: CASSFGPEPNTEAFF. In DNA form, the CDR3 reads TGTGCCAGCAGTTTTGGTCCGGAGCCGAACACTGAAGCTTTCTTT.

The gene calls are TRBV7-4 and TRBJ2-4, with 14 bases aligning to TRBD2. CDR3 size: 17 residues. The germline V gene encodes CDR1 SGHVT and CDR2 SQSDAQ. Trimming took 4 bases from V and 0 from J; bases not matched to a gene: 2. The CDR3: CASSWTSGGLAKNIQYF. DNA for the CDR3: TGTGCCAGCAGCTGGACTAGCGGGGGGCTAGCCAAAAACATTCAGTACTTC.

The rearrangement joins TRBV6-2 or TRBV6-3 to TRBJ2-1; 7 positions match TRBD2. Per the germline V gene, CDR1 is MNHEY and CDR2 is SVGEGT. V lost 3 bases and J lost 8; bases outside the gene matches: 4. The CDR3 consists of 13 residues. The CDR3 region has the DNA TGTGCCAGCAGTTATAACGGGAGGCATGAGCAGTTCTTC. It yields the protein CASSYNGRHEQFF.

This clonotype came up a few times. In DNA form, the CDR3 reads TGCAGCTCCCGATATTGGGAGAACACTGAAGCTTTCTTT. Its protein is CSSRYWENTEAFF. The chain couples TRBV29-1 to TRBJ1-1; D is unclear. Germline assignment: CDR1 SQVTM and CDR2 ANQGSEA. V was shortened by 8 bases and J by 1 base, with 14 bases between the two germline ends. CDR3 length: 13 amino acids.